A single T cell receptor (beta chain) is shown here with its context. Antigen specificity is unknown. The CDR3 sequence is 15 residues long. The germline V gene encodes CDR1 SGHRS and CDR2 YFSETQ. Trimming took 0 bases from V and 3 from J, leaving 9 bases between them. TCR cDNA, made by 5'RACE template switching, carried an added universal primer site and UMIs. Via MiXCR, TCRdb re-called the 5' RACE reads, giving one row per CDR3 protein. The sample comprises hundreds of thousands of distinct CDR3 sequences, around 4% of which are singletons, and around 22% rests with the top ten. This specimen belongs to a study of T cells after yellow fever vaccination. Overall study results and limits: Contamination of FACS-sorted repertoires by abundant clonotypes from the bulk population could occur.

The rearrangement uses TRBV5-1 and TRBJ2-2, with D uncertain. The specimen was PBMCs, collected on the day of the yellow fever booster vaccination. This TCR was recovered from a man aged 18 to 35 who received the YFV17D yellow fever vaccine. CDR3 region: CASSLALPDTGELFF. CDR3 coding DNA: TGCGCCAGCAGCTTGGCCCTCCCAGACACCGGGGAGCTGTTTTTT.